This is a list of T cell receptor beta chains from one sample in a study of fetal regulatory T cell absence and autoimmunity. Some clones are missing from TCRdb's copy, which holds only in-frame ones; the method was immunoSEQ multiplex PCR. Of approximately 94,000 clones in the sample, about two thirds were seen once. Specimen: pancreas tissue. The receptors here all came from a male donor with IPEX syndrome. The CDR3 runs from the conserved cysteine through the conserved F or W.

V: TRBV6-5; length: 16; CDR3: CASSSLLAGVTYEQYF
V: TRBV10-1; length: 12; CDR3: CASSDNTYEQYF
V: TRBV4-1; length: 15; CDR3: CASSQLLPLGGELFF
V: TRBV7-9; length: 13; CDR3: CAGAGQGGNEQYF
V: TRBV19; length: 15; CDR3: CASSIRRQVSYEQYF
V: TRBV30; length: 12; CDR3: CAWSVQLDTQYF
V: TRBV10-3; length: 14; CDR3: CAISGQGQDTEAFF
V: TRBV4-1; length: 18; CDR3: CASSPRSPSGRYTGELFF
V: TRBV27; length: 15; CDR3: CASSLRGRGTDTQYF
V: TRBV7-2; length: 14; CDR3: CASSPRQGDYGYTF
V: TRBV15; length: 14; CDR3: CATSSYEESYEQYF
V: TRBV4-1; length: 18; CDR3: CASSQHVETAILSNEQFF
V: TRBV6-1; length: 12; CDR3: CASSTWAQPQHF
V: TRBV6-6; length: 13; CDR3: CASTFGGLGEAFF
V: TRBV4-3; length: 12; CDR3: CASSGRQGATFF
V: TRBV7-2; length: 14; CDR3: CASSREGWDNVLTF
V: TRBV5-4; length: 14; CDR3: CASSLAGGEETQYF
V: TRBV6-5; length: 13; CDR3: CASSAGGIYGYTF
V: TRBV6-1; length: 13; CDR3: CASSEAGRDTQYF
V: TRBV7-9; length: 17; CDR3: CASSLARAGEVTYEQYF
V: TRBV25-1; length: 14; CDR3: CASSEPSVGNIQYF
V: TRBV27; length: 13; CDR3: CASSLRPTGPQHF
V: TRBV6-5; length: 15; CDR3: CASRPLGTGSEKLFF
V: TRBV2; length: 14; CDR3: CASSAATGIYGYTF
V: TRBV7-2; length: 14; CDR3: CASSLGRYNQPQHF
V: TRBV23-1; length: 13; CDR3: CASSQSIRYEQYF
V: TRBV6-5; length: 12; CDR3: CASSYGISEQFF
V: TRBV5-1; length: 13; CDR3: CAATGGSNQPQHF
V: TRBV4-1; length: 18; CDR3: CASSQVGRVPSGANVLTF
V: TRBV30; length: 14; CDR3: CAWSWTGVRDTQYF
V: TRBV5-4; length: 15; CDR3: CASRGGLADTYEQYF
V: TRBV6-5; length: 13; CDR3: CASSYRTNEKLFF
V: TRBV5-1; length: 16; CDR3: CASSWRLGSSYNEQFF
V: TRBV5-1; length: 14; CDR3: CASSRQGVDEKLFF
V: TRBV30; length: 13; CDR3: CAWSVLAPNEQFF
V: TRBV2; length: 14; CDR3: CASSIAGDDYGYTF
V: TRBV2; length: 13; CDR3: CASGTSSYNEQFF
V: TRBV6-5; length: 13; CDR3: CASRSGYTDTQYF
V: TRBV6-5; length: 13; CDR3: CASSYGGRTEAFF
V: TRBV7-2; length: 15; CDR3: CASSFPLPGTDTQYF
V: TRBV19; length: 14; CDR3: CASSMRPQAGELFF
V: TRBV5-8; length: 14; CDR3: CASRYLGQAEKEYF
V: TRBV14; length: 15; CDR3: CASSQDRVPLYEQYF
V: TRBV5-5; length: 14; CDR3: CASSLSATNEKLFF
V: TRBV7-6; length: 17; CDR3: CASSPTRDEPPYNEQFF
V: TRBV9; length: 17; CDR3: CASSAPRGGRMNTEAFF
V: TRBV4-3; length: 14; CDR3: CASSQDRGNQPQHF
V: TRBV30; length: 14; CDR3: CAWEIGPSTDTQYF
V: TRBV19; length: 17; CDR3: CATSWGLKGRGTYEQYF
V: TRBV4-3; length: 15; CDR3: CASSQGTGGAYGYTF
V: TRBV4-2; length: 15; CDR3: CASSPFGLSNQPQHF
V: TRBV5-1; length: 14; CDR3: CASSPPGQGNTIYF
V: TRBV13; length: 15; CDR3: CASSSTLVSSYEQYF
V: TRBV5-1; length: 13; CDR3: CASSPLTGYGYTF